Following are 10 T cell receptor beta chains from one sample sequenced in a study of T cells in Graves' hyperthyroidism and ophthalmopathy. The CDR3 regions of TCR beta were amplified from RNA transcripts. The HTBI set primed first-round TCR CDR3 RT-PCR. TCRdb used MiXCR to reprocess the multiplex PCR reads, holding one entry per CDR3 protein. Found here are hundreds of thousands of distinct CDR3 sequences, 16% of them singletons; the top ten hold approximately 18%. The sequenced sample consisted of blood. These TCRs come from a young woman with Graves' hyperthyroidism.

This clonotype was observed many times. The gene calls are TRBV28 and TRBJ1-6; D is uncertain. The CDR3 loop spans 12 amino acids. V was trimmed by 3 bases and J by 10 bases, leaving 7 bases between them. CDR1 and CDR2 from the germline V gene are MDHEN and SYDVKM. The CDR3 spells CASSLTESPLHF. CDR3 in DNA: TGTGCCAGCAGTTTGACGGAATCACCCCTCCACTTT. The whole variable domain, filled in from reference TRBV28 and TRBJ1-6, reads DVKVTQSSRYLVKRTGEKVFLECVQDMDHENMFWYRQDPGLGLRLIYFSYDVKMKEKGDIPEGYSVSREKKERFSLILESASTNQTSMYLCASSLTESPLHFGNGTRLTVT.

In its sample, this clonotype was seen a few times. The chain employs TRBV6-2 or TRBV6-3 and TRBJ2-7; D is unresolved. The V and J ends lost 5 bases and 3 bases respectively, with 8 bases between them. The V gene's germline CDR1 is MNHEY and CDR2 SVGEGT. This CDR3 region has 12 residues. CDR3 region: CASSRVIYEQYF. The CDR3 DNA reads TGTGCCAGCAGTCGTGTAATCTACGAGCAGTACTTC.

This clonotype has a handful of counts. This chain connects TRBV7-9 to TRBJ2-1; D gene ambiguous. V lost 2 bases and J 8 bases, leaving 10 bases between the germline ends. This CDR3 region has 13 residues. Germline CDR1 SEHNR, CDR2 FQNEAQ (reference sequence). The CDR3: CASSLLIQDEQFF. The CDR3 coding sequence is TGTGCCAGCAGCTTACTCATCCAGGATGAGCAGTTCTTC.

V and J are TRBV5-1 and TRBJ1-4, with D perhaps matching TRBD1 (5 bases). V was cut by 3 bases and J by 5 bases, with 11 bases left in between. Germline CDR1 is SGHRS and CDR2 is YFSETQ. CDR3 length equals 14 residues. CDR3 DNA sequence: TGCGCCAGCAGCTCAATGGGGCAGAATGAAAAACTGTTTTTT. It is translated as CASSSMGQNEKLFF. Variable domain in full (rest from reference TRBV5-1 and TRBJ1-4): KAGVTQTPRYLIKTRGQQVTLSCSPISGHRSVSWYQQTPGQGLQFLFEYFSETQRNKGNFPGRFSGRQFSNSRSEMNVSTLELGDSALYLCASSSMGQNEKLFFGSGTQLSVL.

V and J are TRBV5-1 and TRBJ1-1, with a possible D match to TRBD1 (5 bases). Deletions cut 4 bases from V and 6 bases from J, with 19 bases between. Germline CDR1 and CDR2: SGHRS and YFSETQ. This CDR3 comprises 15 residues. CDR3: CASSALSTGLAEAFF. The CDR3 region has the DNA TGCGCCAGCAGCGCCCTGTCGACGGGGCTCGCTGAAGCTTTCTTT.

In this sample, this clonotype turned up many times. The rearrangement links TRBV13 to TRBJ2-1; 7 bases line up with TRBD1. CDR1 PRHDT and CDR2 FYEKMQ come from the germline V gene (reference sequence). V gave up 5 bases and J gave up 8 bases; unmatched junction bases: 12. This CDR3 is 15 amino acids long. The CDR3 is CASSLSPRDSYEQFF. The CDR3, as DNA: TGTGCCAGCAGCCTCTCCCCCCGGGACAGCTATGAGCAGTTCTTC.

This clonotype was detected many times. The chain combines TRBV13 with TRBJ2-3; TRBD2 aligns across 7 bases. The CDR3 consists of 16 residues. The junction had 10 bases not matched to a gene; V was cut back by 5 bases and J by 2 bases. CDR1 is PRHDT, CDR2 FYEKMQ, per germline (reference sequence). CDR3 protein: CASSHERERSTDTQYF. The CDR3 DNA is TGTGCCAGCAGCCACGAGCGGGAAAGATCCACAGATACGCAGTATTTT.

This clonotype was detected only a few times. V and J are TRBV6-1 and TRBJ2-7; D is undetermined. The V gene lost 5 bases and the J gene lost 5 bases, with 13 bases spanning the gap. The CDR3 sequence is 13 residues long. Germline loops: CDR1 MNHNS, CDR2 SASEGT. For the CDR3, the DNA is TGTGCCAGCAGTTTCCGGTCCCTCCACGAGCAGTACTTC. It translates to CASSFRSLHEQYF.

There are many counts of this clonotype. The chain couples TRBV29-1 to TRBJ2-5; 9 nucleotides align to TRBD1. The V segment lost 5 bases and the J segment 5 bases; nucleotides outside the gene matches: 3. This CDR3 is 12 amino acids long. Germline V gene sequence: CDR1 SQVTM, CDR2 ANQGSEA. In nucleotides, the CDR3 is TGCAGCGTTAAAACAGGGGGCGAGACCCAGTACTTC. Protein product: CSVKTGGETQYF.

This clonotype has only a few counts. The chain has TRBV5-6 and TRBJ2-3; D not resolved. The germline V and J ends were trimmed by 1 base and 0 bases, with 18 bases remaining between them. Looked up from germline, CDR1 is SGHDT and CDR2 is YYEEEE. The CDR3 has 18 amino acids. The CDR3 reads CASSLLIRLYTSTDTQYF. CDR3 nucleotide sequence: TGTGCCAGCAGCTTGCTAATTCGGCTCTATACTAGCACAGATACGCAGTATTTT.